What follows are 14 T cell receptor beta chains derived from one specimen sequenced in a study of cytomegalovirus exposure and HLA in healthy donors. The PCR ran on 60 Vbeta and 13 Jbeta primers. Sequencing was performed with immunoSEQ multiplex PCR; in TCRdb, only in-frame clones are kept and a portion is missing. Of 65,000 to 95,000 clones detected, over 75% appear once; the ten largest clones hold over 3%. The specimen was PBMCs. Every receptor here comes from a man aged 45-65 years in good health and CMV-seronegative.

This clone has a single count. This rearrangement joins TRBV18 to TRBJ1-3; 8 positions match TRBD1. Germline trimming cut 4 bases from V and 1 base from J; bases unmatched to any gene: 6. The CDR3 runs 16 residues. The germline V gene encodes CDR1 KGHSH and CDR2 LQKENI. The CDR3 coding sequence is TGTGCCAGCTCACAGGGACAGGTGGAGTCTGGAAACACCATATATTTT. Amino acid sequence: CASSQGQVESGNTIYF. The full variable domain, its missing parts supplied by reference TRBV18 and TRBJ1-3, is NAGVMQNPRHLVRRRGQEARLRCSPMKGHSHVYWYRQLPEEGLKFMVYLQKENIIDESGMPKERFSAEFPKEGPSILRIQQVVRGDSAAYFCASSQGQVESGNTIYFGEGSWLTVV.

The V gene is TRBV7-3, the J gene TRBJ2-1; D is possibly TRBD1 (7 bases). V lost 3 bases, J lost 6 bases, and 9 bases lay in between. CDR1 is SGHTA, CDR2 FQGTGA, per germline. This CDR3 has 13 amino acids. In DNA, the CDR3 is TGTGCCAGCAGCTTTCAGGGGGGCAATGAGCAGTTCTTC. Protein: CASSFQGGNEQFF.

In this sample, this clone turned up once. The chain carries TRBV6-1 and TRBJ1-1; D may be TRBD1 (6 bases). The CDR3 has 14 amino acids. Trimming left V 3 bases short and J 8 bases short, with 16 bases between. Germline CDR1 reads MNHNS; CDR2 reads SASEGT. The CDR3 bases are TGTGCCAGCAGTGACGGAACAGGGCCCGGAGAAGCTTTCTTT. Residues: CASSDGTGPGEAFF.

CDR3 nucleotide sequence: TGTGCCAGTAGTATACTTTCGGTACAGGCCAACTCTGGAAACACCATATATTTT. Its translation: CASSILSVQANSGNTIYF. J is TRBJ1-3 and V is TRBV19; possible D gene TRBD1, 5 bases. The CDR3 has 18 residues. V was clipped by 2 bases and J by 0 bases, with 17 bases between them. CDR1 and CDR2 from the germline V gene are LNHDA and SQIVND (reference sequence).

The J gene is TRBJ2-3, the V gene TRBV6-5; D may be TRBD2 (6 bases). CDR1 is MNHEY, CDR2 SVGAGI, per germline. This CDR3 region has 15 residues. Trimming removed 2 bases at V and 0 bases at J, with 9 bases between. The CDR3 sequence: CASSYLGTSTDTQYF. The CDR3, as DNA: TGTGCCAGCAGTTACCTCGGGACTAGCACAGATACGCAGTATTTT.

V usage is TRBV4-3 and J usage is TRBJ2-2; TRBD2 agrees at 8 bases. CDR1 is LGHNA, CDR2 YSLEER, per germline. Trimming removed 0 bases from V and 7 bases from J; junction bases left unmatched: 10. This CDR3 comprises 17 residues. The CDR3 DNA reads TGCGCCAGCAGCCAAGATGCGACTGGCGGGGGGTTCGGGGAGCTGTTTTTT. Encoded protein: CASSQDATGGGFGELFF.

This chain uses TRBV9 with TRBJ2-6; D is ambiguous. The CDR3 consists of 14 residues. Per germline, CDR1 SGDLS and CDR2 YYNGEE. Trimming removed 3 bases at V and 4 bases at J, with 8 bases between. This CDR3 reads CASSANRGANVLTF. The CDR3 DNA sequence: TGTGCCAGCAGCGCAAACCGGGGGGCCAACGTCCTGACTTTC. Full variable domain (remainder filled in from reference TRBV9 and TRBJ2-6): DSGVTQTPKHLITATGQRVTLRCSPRSGDLSVYWYQQSLDQGLQFLIQYYNGEERAKGNILERFSAQQFPDLHSELNLSSLELGDSALYFCASSANRGANVLTFGAGSRLTVL.

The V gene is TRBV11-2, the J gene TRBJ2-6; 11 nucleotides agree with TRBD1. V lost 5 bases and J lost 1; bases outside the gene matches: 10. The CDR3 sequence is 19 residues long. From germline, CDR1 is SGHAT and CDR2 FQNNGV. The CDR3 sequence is CASSRQPGTGGSGANVLTF. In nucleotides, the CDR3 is TGTGCCAGCAGCCGACAACCCGGGACAGGGGGATCTGGGGCCAACGTCCTGACTTTC.

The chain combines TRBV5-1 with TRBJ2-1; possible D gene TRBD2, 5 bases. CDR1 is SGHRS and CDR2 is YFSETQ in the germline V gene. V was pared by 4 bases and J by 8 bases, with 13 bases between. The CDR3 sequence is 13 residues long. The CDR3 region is CASSNDYTDEQFF. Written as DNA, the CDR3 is TGCGCCAGCAGCAACGACTATACTGATGAGCAGTTCTTC.

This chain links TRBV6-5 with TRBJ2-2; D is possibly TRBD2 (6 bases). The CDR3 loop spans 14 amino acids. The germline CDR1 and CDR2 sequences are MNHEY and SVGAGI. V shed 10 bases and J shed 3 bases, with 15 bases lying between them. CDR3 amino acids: CATRDGSYTGELFF. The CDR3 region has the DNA TGTGCCACAAGGGACGGGAGTTACACCGGGGAGCTGTTTTTT.

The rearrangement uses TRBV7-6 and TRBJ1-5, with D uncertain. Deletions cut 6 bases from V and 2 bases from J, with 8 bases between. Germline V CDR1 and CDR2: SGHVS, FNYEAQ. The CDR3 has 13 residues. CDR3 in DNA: TGTGCCAGCAGTCCGCGGGGCAATCAGCCCCAGCATTTT. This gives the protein CASSPRGNQPQHF.

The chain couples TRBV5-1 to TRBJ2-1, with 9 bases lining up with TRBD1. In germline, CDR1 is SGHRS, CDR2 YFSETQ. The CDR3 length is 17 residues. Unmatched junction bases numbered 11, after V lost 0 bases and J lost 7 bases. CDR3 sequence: CASSLGGQGRGRNEQFF. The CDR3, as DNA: TGCGCCAGCAGCTTGGGGGGACAGGGACGGGGGAGGAATGAGCAGTTCTTC.

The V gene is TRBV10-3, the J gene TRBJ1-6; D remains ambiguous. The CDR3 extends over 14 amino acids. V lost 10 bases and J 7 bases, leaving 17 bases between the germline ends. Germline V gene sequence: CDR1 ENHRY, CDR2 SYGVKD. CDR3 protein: CATRMQEPNSPLHF. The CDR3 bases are TGTGCCACCCGGATGCAGGAACCAAATTCACCCCTCCACTTT.

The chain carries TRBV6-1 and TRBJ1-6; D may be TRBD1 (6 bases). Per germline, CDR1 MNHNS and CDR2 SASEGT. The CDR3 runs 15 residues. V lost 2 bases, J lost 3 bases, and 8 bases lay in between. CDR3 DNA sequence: TGTGCCAGCAGTGAACAGGGGAACTATAATTCACCCCTCCACTTT. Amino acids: CASSEQGNYNSPLHF.